These 13 T cell receptor beta chains share one sample of origin, sequenced in a study of cytomegalovirus exposure and HLA in healthy donors. The PCR had 60 Vbeta and 13 Jbeta primers. Clones were sequenced by immunoSEQ multiplex PCR, and TCRdb holds only the in-frame ones, with some missing. The data contain over 30,000 clones, around 86% of them seen just once; the ten biggest clones take up roughly 10%. The sequencing input was PBMCs. These receptors came from a woman aged 40 to 55 in good health and CMV-seropositive.

The rearrangement joins TRBV4-1 to TRBJ2-3; TRBD2 aligns across 8 bases. Losses at the gene ends were 0 bases for V and 2 bases for J; bases not matched to a gene: 7. Looked up from germline, CDR1 is MGHRA and CDR2 is YSYEKL. The CDR3 contains 17 residues. DNA for the CDR3: TGCGCCAGCAGCCAAGAGGGACTAGTCGTTTTCACAGATACGCAGTATTTT. Translated, it gives CASSQEGLVVFTDTQYF.

For this clone: An end of the junction differs from the germline gene, which may be a read error. The chain employs TRBV7-9 and TRBJ2-7, with 7 bases lining up with TRBD2. The CDR3 loop spans 16 amino acids. Germline CDR1 and CDR2: SEHNR and FQNEAQ (reference sequence). CDR3 sequence (DNA): TGTTCCAGCAGCCTGACGGGGCGCGGGGGACCCTACGAGCAGTACTTC. Protein sequence: CSSSLTGRGGPYEQYF.

The gene calls are TRBV28 and TRBJ1-5, with D maybe TRBD1 (5 bases). This CDR3 spans 14 amino acids. CDR1 is MDHEN, CDR2 SYDVKM, per germline. Trimming cost V 5 bases and J 4 bases, with 12 bases left between them. In DNA form, the CDR3 reads TGTGCCAGCAGTACAGGTTTAAGGAATCAGCCCCAGCATTTT. Amino acid sequence: CASSTGLRNQPQHF.

This clone was seen once. This sequence joins TRBV7-9 and TRBJ2-7; D not resolved. Germline V gene lookup returns CDR1 SEHNR and CDR2 FQNEAQ (reference sequence). The V end lost 1 base, the J end lost 1 base, and 17 bases lay between the germline ends. CDR3 length: 17 residues. CDR3 in amino acids: CASSLGANSLTSYEQYF. CDR3 coding DNA: TGTGCCAGCAGCTTAGGCGCGAACAGCCTGACATCCTACGAGCAGTACTTC.

The chain is built from TRBV19 and TRBJ1-6, with D perhaps TRBD1 (5 bases). V was pared by 6 bases and J by 9 bases, with 15 bases between. The length of the CDR3 is 14 residues. Germline V gene data show CDR1 as LNHDA and CDR2 as SQIVND (reference sequence). CDR3 DNA: TGTGCCAGTAGCCTCGGCGGGGCTTCTTCACCCCTCCACTTT. Its translation: CASSLGGASSPLHF.

The rearrangement uses TRBV7-2 and TRBJ2-7; TRBD1 agrees at 8 bases. The germline gives CDR1 SGHTA, CDR2 FQGNSA. CDR3 size: 15 residues. The J segment lost 4 bases and the V segment lost 3 bases, leaving 8 bases of the junction unmatched. The chain's CDR3 is CASSFREQGVYEQYF. The CDR3, as DNA: TGTGCCAGCAGCTTCCGGGAACAGGGGGTGTACGAGCAGTACTTC.

The CDR3 DNA sequence: TGTGCCAGCCAAGGGGACAGTTCCGGGGCCAACGTCCTGACTTTC. It is translated as CASQGDSSGANVLTF. The chain couples TRBV6-1 to TRBJ2-6; 7 nucleotides line up with TRBD1. Trimming removed 8 bases from V and 4 bases from J; junction bases left unmatched: 8. From germline, CDR1 is MNHNS and CDR2 SASEGT. The CDR3 is made up of 15 amino acids.

The chain links TRBV7-8 to TRBJ1-2, with 10 bases lining up with TRBD1. Germline CDR1 SGHVS, CDR2 FQNEAQ. The junction had 10 bases not matched to a gene; V was cut back by 1 base and J by 8 bases. This CDR3 spans 16 amino acids. CDR3: CASSLGLRDRGRGYTF. In nucleotides, the CDR3 is TGTGCCAGCAGCTTAGGACTCCGGGACAGGGGCCGGGGCTACACCTTC.

This chain joins TRBV6-1 and TRBJ1-5; tentatively, D is TRBD1 (6 bases). This CDR3 has 13 residues. The V end lost 5 bases, the J end lost 3 bases, and 8 bases lay between the germline ends. Germline lookup yields CDR1 MNHNS and CDR2 SASEGT. CDR3 region: CASSRDNNQPQHF. Written as DNA, the CDR3 is TGTGCCAGCAGTCGGGACAACAATCAGCCCCAGCATTTT.

The V call is TRBV27, the J call TRBJ2-1, with TRBD1 matching 11 bases. The junction had 5 bases not matched to a gene; V was cut back by 2 bases and J by 14 bases. Per germline, CDR1 MNHEY and CDR2 SMNVEV (reference sequence). The CDR3 runs to 13 residues. CDR3 sequence reads: CASSLTGTGGKFF. The CDR3 nucleotides are TGTGCCAGCAGTTTAACAGGGACAGGGGGGAAGTTCTTC.

The chain couples TRBV11-3 to TRBJ1-1, with D possibly being TRBD1 (6 bases). The CDR3 length is 15 residues. Trimming cost V 5 bases and J 5 bases, with 18 bases left between them. Germline CDR1 SGHNT, CDR2 YENEEA. The CDR3 region has the DNA TGTGCCAGCAGCCCTATACAGGGAGGGAGGACTGAAGCTTTCTTT. It translates to CASSPIQGGRTEAFF. Full variable domain (outside the CDR3, taken from reference TRBV11-3 and TRBJ1-1): EAGVVQSPRYKIIEKKQPVAFWCNPISGHNTLYWYLQNLGQGPELLIRYENEEAVDDSQLPKDRFSAERLKGVDSTLKIQPAELGDSAVYLCASSPIQGGRTEAFFGQGTRLTVV.

This clone appeared a single time. The chain combines TRBV27 with TRBJ2-2; perhaps TRBD1 as D (5 bases). Trimming removed 1 base at V and 1 base at J, with 10 bases between. CDR1 is MNHEY and CDR2 is SMNVEV in the germline V gene (reference sequence). The CDR3 covers 16 residues. CDR3 sequence: CASSLFVTGNTGELFF. Written as DNA, the CDR3 is TGTGCCAGCAGTTTATTTGTCACAGGGAACACCGGGGAGCTGTTTTTT.

The chain combines TRBV6-1 with TRBJ1-1, with 11 bases identical to TRBD1. This CDR3 spans 12 amino acids. Trimming removed 11 bases from V and 10 bases from J; junction bases left unmatched: 9. Germline loops: CDR1 MNHNS, CDR2 SASEGT. The CDR3: CAATDRGRGAFF. The CDR3, as DNA: TGTGCCGCGACGGACAGGGGGCGCGGAGCTTTCTTT.